Below are 25 T cell receptor beta chains sequenced from a single sample in a study of shared clonotypes between healthy human individuals. Sequencing was performed with immunoSEQ multiplex PCR; in TCRdb, only in-frame clones are kept and a portion is missing. Of about 2.4 million clones listed, 93% are singletons. The sequenced sample consisted of naive CD4+ T cells from PBMCs. Subset given: CD45RA+ positively selected. The origin of the receptors is a man aged 18 to 30 in good health. Some clones in this sample may be carry-over from other donors' samples.

On this clone: The identical CDR3 is also encoded by other nucleotide sequences in the sample. The rearrangement uses TRBV7-2 and TRBJ1-5; TRBD1 might be the D (5 bases). CDR1 and CDR2 from the germline V gene are SGHTA and FQGNSA. The CDR3 runs to 14 residues. The V end was cut by 2 bases, the J end by 4 bases, with 9 bases between. DNA for the CDR3: TGTGCCAGCAGCTTATCAGGGTTTAATCAGCCCCAGCATTTT. Translating it yields CASSLSGFNQPQHF.

J is TRBJ2-3 and V is TRBV5-4; D ambiguous. This CDR3 region has 17 residues. The germline V and J ends were trimmed by 0 bases and 4 bases, with 18 bases remaining between them. Germline V gene data show CDR1 as SGHNT and CDR2 as YYREEE (reference sequence). The CDR3 DNA follows: TGTGCCAGCAGCTTGGTGAAGTCCAGCCCTTTGGCAGATACGCAGTATTTT. Amino acid sequence: CASSLVKSSPLADTQYF.

The chain is built from TRBV19 and TRBJ2-6, with D possibly called TRBD1 or TRBD2 (5 bases each). Germline CDR1 and CDR2: LNHDA and SQIVND (reference sequence). V dropped 5 bases and J dropped 0 bases, with 20 bases sitting between them. The CDR3 is 19 residues long. CDR3 bases: TGTGCCAGTAGTCCGAGGGACGGAGCACCTAGCTCTGGGGCCAACGTCCTGACTTTC. Protein: CASSPRDGAPSSGANVLTF.

This sequence joins TRBV5-1 and TRBJ1-1; possibly TRBD1 for D (5 bases). Germline V gene sequence: CDR1 SGHRS, CDR2 YFSETQ. The germline V and J ends were trimmed by 4 bases and 4 bases, with 17 bases remaining between them. This CDR3 comprises 15 residues. CDR3 nucleotide sequence: TGCGCCAGCAGCCCCGCGGGGGGAGGGATCACTGAAGCTTTCTTT. It translates to CASSPAGGGITEAFF. Full variable domain (missing parts from reference TRBV5-1 and TRBJ1-1): KAGVTQTPRYLIKTRGQQVTLSCSPISGHRSVSWYQQTPGQGLQFLFEYFSETQRNKGNFPGRFSGRQFSNSRSEMNVSTLELGDSALYLCASSPAGGGITEAFFGQGTRLTVV.

A single count supports this clone. The V gene is TRBV27, the J gene TRBJ1-5, with D maybe TRBD1 (5 bases). This CDR3 contains 15 residues. Trimming shortened V by 6 bases and J by 9 bases, and 21 bases separated the two germline ends. The V gene's germline CDR1 is MNHEY and CDR2 SMNVEV (reference sequence). The CDR3 here is CASRPSGTGPSPQHF. CDR3 nucleotides: TGTGCCAGCAGGCCCTCCGGGACGGGTCCGTCGCCCCAGCATTTT.

This chain connects TRBV7-6 to TRBJ2-2, with D perhaps TRBD1 (5 bases). The germline gives CDR1 SGHVS, CDR2 FNYEAQ. V gave up 5 bases and J gave up 1 base, with 8 bases separating them. The CDR3 loop spans 14 amino acids. Here the CDR3 reads CASSLGQNTGELFF. CDR3 nucleotides: TGTGCCAGCAGCCTAGGACAGAACACCGGGGAGCTGTTTTTT.

This chain connects TRBV6-4 to TRBJ2-4; D gene unclear. The CDR3 is made up of 12 amino acids. Germline V gene data show CDR1 as MRHNA and CDR2 as SNTAGT. V lost 2 bases and J 4 bases, leaving 3 bases between the germline ends. In DNA, the CDR3 is TGTGCCAGCAGTGACAGAAAAAACATTCAGTACTTC. As protein: CASSDRKNIQYF.

Concerning this clone: Other DNA sequences in the sample encode the same CDR3. This sequence joins TRBV5-1 and TRBJ1-1; D remains ambiguous. With 0 bases removed from V and 4 bases from J, the gap between germline ends came to 7 bases. The CDR3 totals 13 residues. The germline V gene encodes CDR1 SGHRS and CDR2 YFSETQ. This CDR3 reads CASSLAVSTEAFF. The CDR3 DNA reads TGCGCCAGCAGCTTGGCCGTCAGCACTGAAGCTTTCTTT.

J is TRBJ1-2 and V is TRBV4-3, with D tentatively TRBD1 (5 bases). Germline V lookup: CDR1 LGHNA, CDR2 YSLEER. V was cut by 4 bases and J by 2 bases, with 14 bases left in between. This CDR3 has 15 residues. CDR3 DNA sequence: TGCGCCAGCAGCCGAGCCGCAGGGATAAACTATGGCTACACCTTC. Translation gives CASSRAAGINYGYTF.

The rearrangement joins TRBV30 to TRBJ1-6, with D hard to call. Per germline, CDR1 GTSNPN and CDR2 SVGIG (reference sequence). This CDR3 is built from 13 residues. With 0 bases removed from V and 6 bases from J, the gap between germline ends came to 6 bases. The CDR3, as DNA: TGTGCCTGGAGTGTCGCAGCTAATTCACCCCTCCACTTT. Translation gives CAWSVAANSPLHF.

The CDR3 loop is CATSRDWGGTGELFF. The CDR3 nucleotides read TGTGCCACCAGCAGAGACTGGGGCGGCACCGGGGAGCTGTTTTTT. The J gene is TRBJ2-2, the V gene TRBV15, with a possible D match to TRBD1 (5 bases). Between the trimmed V and J ends, which lost 0 bases and 4 bases, there was a span of 9 bases. The CDR3 is 15 residues long. CDR1 is LNHNV and CDR2 is YYDKDF in the germline V gene (reference sequence).

The rearrangement joins TRBV5-1 to TRBJ2-2, with D possibly TRBD2 on 6 matching bases. Germline lookup yields CDR1 SGHRS and CDR2 YFSETQ. This CDR3 has 15 residues. V gave up 4 bases and J gave up 1 base, with 11 bases separating them. The CDR3 DNA is TGCGCCAGCAGCCTGGGGACTGAGAACACCGGGGAGCTGTTTTTT. Translating gives CASSLGTENTGELFF.

CDR3 amino acids: CASSRDFPPYEQYF. The CDR3 DNA is TGTGCCAGCAGCAGGGACTTCCCCCCCTACGAGCAGTACTTC. The chain carries TRBV7-9 and TRBJ2-7; perhaps TRBD2 as D (6 bases). The germline V and J ends were trimmed by 5 bases and 2 bases, with 13 bases remaining between them. This CDR3 comprises 14 residues. Germline CDR1 and CDR2: SEHNR and FQNEAQ (reference sequence).

V is TRBV4-2 and J is TRBJ1-3; D call uncertain. Per the germline V gene, CDR1 is LGHNA and CDR2 is YNFKEQ. V lost 0 bases and J 7 bases, leaving 13 bases between the germline ends. CDR3 length equals 15 residues. The CDR3 spells CASSQDPAVANTIYF. For the CDR3, the DNA is TGTGCCAGCAGCCAAGACCCGGCCGTCGCCAACACCATATATTTT.

The chain links TRBV18 to TRBJ1-1, with D possibly TRBD1 on 5 matching bases. Germline V gene sequence: CDR1 KGHSH, CDR2 LQKENI. V lost 0 bases and J 5 bases, leaving 16 bases between the germline ends. The CDR3 totals 16 residues. CDR3 region: CASSPPGSGRETEAFF. CDR3 coding DNA: TGTGCCAGCTCACCACCGGGGTCAGGGAGGGAGACTGAAGCTTTCTTT.

A word on this clone: A read error may produce the germline difference seen at one junction end. V is TRBV4-3 and J is TRBJ1-2; D perhaps matches TRBD1 (6 bases). The CDR3 is made up of 18 amino acids. Germline CDR1 and CDR2: LGHNA and YSLEER. DNA of the CDR3: TGCGCCCGCAGCCCAACTGGGCGGGGGGGGGCATTGGACTATGGCTACACCTTC. This codes for CARSPTGRGGALDYGYTF.

V usage is TRBV9 and J usage is TRBJ2-3; D may be TRBD1 or TRBD2 (5 bases each). Germline CDR1 reads SGDLS; CDR2 reads YYNGEE. The CDR3 is made up of 15 amino acids. Trimming shortened V by 1 base and J by 1 base, and 10 bases separated the two germline ends. The chain's CDR3 is CASSVRGTGTDTQYF. The CDR3 DNA sequence: TGTGCCAGCAGCGTACGTGGGACCGGCACAGATACGCAGTATTTT.

In this sample, this clone turned up once. The V and J genes are TRBV28 and TRBJ2-5; maybe TRBD2 (5 bases). Looked up from germline, CDR1 is MDHEN and CDR2 is SYDVKM. CDR3 length: 17 residues. Trimming left V 1 base short and J 3 bases short, with 18 bases between. DNA of the CDR3: TGTGCCAGCAGTTTATTGGCTAGCCGGACGGATGAAGAGACCCAGTACTTC. Amino acids: CASSLLASRTDEETQYF.

This clone was seen once. CDR3 amino acids: CASSLHHRTSNGETQYF. DNA of the CDR3: TGCGCCAGCAGCCTGCACCACCGGACTAGTAACGGAGAGACCCAGTACTTC. The V gene is TRBV4-3, the J gene TRBJ2-5, with 7 nucleotides matching TRBD2. CDR3 length equals 17 residues. Germline loops: CDR1 LGHNA, CDR2 YSLEER. The junction had 15 bases not matched to a gene; V was cut back by 4 bases and J by 4 bases.

This chain uses TRBV6-1 with TRBJ1-1, with 8 bases matching TRBD1. This CDR3 contains 15 residues. CDR1 is MNHNS, CDR2 SASEGT, per germline. Trimming at V came to 8 bases and at J to 1 base, leaving 9 bases not matched to a gene. CDR3 DNA: TGTGCCAGCCGACAGGGGCGGATTCCGAACACTGAAGCTTTCTTT. Protein sequence: CASRQGRIPNTEAFF.

The V and J genes are TRBV5-6 and TRBJ2-3; 8 positions agree with TRBD1. The length of the CDR3 is 16 residues. Losses at the gene ends were 1 base for V and 6 bases for J; bases not matched to a gene: 10. The germline CDR1 and CDR2 sequences are SGHDT and YYEEEE. CDR3 sequence (DNA): TGTGCCAGCAGCTTGTTGCTATCTAACAGGGGGGATACGCAGTATTTT. Its translation is CASSLLLSNRGDTQYF.

The rearrangement uses TRBV5-1 and TRBJ2-7; TRBD1 aligns across 11 bases. The germline V gene encodes CDR1 SGHRS and CDR2 YFSETQ. The CDR3 spans 14 residues. After removal of 3 bases from V and 7 bases from J, the junction contained 6 bases not matched to a gene. CDR3 sequence reads: CASSSGQGAGEQYF. The CDR3, as DNA: TGCGCCAGCAGCTCCGGACAGGGGGCAGGGGAGCAGTACTTC.

The chain uses TRBV28 and TRBJ2-7, with 8 positions matching TRBD1. The CDR3 is 17 residues long. V shed 0 bases, J shed 3 bases, and the junction held 10 bases outside the gene matches. Germline loops: CDR1 MDHEN, CDR2 SYDVKM. For the CDR3, the DNA is TGTGCCAGCAGTTTATGGGGGATGACAGGGGCCTACTACGAGCAGTACTTC. This translates into CASSLWGMTGAYYEQYF.

The rearrangement uses TRBV27 and TRBJ2-2; D possibly corresponds to TRBD1 (6 bases). The CDR3 covers 16 residues. CDR1 and CDR2 from the germline V gene are MNHEY and SMNVEV (reference sequence). V dropped 6 bases and J dropped 5 bases, with 19 bases sitting between them. CDR3 loop: CASRGAGVLGTGELFF. As DNA, the CDR3 is TGTGCCAGCAGGGGAGCAGGGGTGCTCGGGACCGGGGAGCTGTTTTTT.

The chain carries TRBV9 and TRBJ2-7; 7 positions match TRBD2. V lost 4 bases, J lost 3 bases, and 7 bases stayed unmatched. The germline gives CDR1 SGDLS, CDR2 YYNGEE. This CDR3 region has 14 residues. The CDR3 protein is CASSPGTTFYEQYF. CDR3 DNA sequence: TGTGCCAGCAGCCCCGGGACTACTTTCTACGAGCAGTACTTC.